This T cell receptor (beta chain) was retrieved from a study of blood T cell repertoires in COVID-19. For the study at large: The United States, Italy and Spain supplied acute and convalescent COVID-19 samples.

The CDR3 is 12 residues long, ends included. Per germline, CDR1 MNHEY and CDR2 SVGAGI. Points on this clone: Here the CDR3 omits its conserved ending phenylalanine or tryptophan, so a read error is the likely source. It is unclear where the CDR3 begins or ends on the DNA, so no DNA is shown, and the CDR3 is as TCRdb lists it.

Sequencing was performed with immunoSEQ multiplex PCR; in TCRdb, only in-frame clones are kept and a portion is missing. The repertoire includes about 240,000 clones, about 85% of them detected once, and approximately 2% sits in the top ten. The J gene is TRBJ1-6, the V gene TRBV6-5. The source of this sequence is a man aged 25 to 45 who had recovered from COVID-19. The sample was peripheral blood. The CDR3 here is CASRGGRRAFSI.